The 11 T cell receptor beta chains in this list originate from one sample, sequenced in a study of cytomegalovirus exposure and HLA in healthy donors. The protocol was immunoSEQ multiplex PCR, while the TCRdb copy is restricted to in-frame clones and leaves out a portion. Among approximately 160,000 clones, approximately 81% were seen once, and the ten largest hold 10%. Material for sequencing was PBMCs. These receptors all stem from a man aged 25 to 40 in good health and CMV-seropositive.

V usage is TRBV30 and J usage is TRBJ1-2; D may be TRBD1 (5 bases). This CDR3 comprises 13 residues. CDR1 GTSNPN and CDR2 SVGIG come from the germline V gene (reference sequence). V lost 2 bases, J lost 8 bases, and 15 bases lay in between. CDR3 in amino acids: CAWSSGVTGGYTF. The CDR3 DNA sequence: TGTGCCTGGAGTTCGGGGGTTACGGGAGGCTACACCTTC.

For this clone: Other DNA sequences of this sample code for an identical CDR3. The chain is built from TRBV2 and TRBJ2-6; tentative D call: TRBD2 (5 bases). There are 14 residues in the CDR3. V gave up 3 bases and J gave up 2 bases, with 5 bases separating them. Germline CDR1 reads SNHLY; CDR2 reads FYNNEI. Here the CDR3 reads CASSERAGANVLTF. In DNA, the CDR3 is TGTGCCAGCAGTGAGAGGGCTGGGGCCAACGTCCTGACTTTC.

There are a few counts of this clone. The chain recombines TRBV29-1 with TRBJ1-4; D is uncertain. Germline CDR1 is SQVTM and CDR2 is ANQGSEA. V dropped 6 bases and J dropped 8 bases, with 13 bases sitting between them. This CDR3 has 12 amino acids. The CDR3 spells CSVRSHGEKLFF. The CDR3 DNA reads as TGCAGCGTCCGTAGCCATGGGGAAAAACTGTTTTTT.

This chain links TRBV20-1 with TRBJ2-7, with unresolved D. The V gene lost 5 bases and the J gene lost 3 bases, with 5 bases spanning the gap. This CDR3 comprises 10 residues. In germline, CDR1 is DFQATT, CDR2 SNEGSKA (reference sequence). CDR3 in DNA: TGCAGTGCTCCAAACTACGAGCAGTACTTC. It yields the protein CSAPNYEQYF.

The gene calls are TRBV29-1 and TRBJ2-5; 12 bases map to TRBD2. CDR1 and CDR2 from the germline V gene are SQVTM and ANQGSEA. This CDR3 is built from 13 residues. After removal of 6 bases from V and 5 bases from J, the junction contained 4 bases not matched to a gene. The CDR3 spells CSVPLAGGETQYF. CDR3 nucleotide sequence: TGCAGCGTCCCCCTAGCGGGGGGGGAGACCCAGTACTTC. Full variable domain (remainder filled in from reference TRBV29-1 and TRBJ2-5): SAVISQKPSRDICQRGTSLTIQCQVDSQVTMMFWYRQQPGQSLTLIATANQGSEATYESGFVIDKFPISRPNLTFSTLTVSNMSPEDSSIYLCSVPLAGGETQYFGPGTRLLVL.

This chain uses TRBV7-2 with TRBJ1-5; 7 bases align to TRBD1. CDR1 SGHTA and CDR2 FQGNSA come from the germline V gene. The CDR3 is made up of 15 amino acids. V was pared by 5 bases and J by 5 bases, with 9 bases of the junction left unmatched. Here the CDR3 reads CASSPQQGRDQPQHF. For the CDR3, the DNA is TGTGCCAGCAGCCCCCAACAGGGGCGGGATCAGCCCCAGCATTTT.

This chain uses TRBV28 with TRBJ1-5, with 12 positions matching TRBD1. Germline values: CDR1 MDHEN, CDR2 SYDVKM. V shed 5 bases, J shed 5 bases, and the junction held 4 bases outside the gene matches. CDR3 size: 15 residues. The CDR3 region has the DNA TGTGCCAGCAGTGGGGGGACAGGGGGCTATCAGCCCCAGCATTTT. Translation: CASSGGTGGYQPQHF.

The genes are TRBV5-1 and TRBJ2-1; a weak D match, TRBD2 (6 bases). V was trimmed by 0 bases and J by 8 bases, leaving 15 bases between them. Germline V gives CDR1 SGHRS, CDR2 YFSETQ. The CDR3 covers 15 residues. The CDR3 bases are TGCGCCAGCAGCTTGGTCGACACTAGCATCGATGAGCAGTTCTTC. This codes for CASSLVDTSIDEQFF.

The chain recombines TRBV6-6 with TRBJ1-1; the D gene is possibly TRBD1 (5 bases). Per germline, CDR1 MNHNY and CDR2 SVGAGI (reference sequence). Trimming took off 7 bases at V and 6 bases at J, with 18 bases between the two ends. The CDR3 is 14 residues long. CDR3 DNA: TGTGCCAGCACCTACTCGCAGGGAGGTGCTGAAGCTTTCTTT. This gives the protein CASTYSQGGAEAFF.

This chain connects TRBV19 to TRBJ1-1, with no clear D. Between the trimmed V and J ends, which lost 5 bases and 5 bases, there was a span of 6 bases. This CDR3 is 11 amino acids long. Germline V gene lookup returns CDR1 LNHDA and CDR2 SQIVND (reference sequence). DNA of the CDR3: TGTGCCAGTAGTCGTCGGACTGAAGCTTTCTTT. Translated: CASSRRTEAFF.

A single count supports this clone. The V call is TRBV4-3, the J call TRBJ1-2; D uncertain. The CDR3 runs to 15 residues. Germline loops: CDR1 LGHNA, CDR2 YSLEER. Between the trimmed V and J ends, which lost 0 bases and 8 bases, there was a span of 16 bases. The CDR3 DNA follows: TGCGCCAGCAGCCAAGATCGAGGAGCCGCCTACGGCTACACCTTC. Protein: CASSQDRGAAYGYTF.